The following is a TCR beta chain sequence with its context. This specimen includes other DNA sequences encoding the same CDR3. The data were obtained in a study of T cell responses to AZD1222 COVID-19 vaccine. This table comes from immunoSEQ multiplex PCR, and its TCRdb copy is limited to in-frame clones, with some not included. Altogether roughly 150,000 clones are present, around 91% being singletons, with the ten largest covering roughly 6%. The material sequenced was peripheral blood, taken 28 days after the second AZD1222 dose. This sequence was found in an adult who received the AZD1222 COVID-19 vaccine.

CDR3 coding DNA: TGTGCCAGCAGTGTACAGGGTTCTGGAAACACCATATATTTT. This sequence encodes CASSVQGSGNTIYF. The chain couples TRBV2 to TRBJ1-3; weak D call: TRBD1 (6 bases). Germline CDR1 and CDR2: SNHLY and FYNNEI. The ends were cut back, 4 bases at V and 1 base at J, with 8 bases in the middle. The CDR3 is 14 amino acids.